Described below is a single TCR beta chain sequence and its context. The V gene's germline CDR1 is LGHDT and CDR2 YNNKEL (reference sequence). The ends were cut back, 1 base at V and 2 bases at J, with 13 bases in the middle. This CDR3 region has 16 residues. The data are from a study of blood T cell repertoires in COVID-19. About the research overall: Some COVID-19 samples were acute and others convalescent; all came from the United States, Italy and Spain. Sources were T cells, B-cell-depleted T cells, or PBMCs; the material itself was cDNA or gDNA.

Repertoires were generated with immunoSEQ multiplex PCR, while TCRdb's copy carries only in-frame clones and drops some. Of 300,000 to 500,000 clones listed, 85% to 90% were seen once; the top ten hold about 0.89%. Those who participated ranged in age from roughly 18 to 95 years and resided in under 25 US areas. Grouping used clinical history reported by participants in a survey and questionnaire. The chain carries TRBV3-1 (or the pseudogene TRBV3-2) and TRBJ2-3, with D possibly matching TRBD2 (7 bases). This TCR came from a woman aged 25 to 39 with acute COVID-19. Sequencing was carried out using PBMCs or T cells enriched from blood (not recorded which). CDR3 residues: CASSQGGGVFTDTQYF. The CDR3 DNA reads as TGTGCCAGCAGCCAAGGGGGGGGCGTCTTCACAGATACGCAGTATTTT.